This section outlines one TCR beta chain sequence together with its context. The sample belongs to a study of blood T cell repertoires in COVID-19. Study context: Acute and convalescent COVID-19 samples came from the United States, Italy and Spain. In each case, the material was cDNA or gDNA derived from T cells, B-cell-depleted T cells, or PBMCs.

Study processing details: Nucleated cell number was recorded as an estimate derived from reference gene primer amplification. Clones were sequenced by immunoSEQ multiplex PCR, and TCRdb holds only the in-frame ones, with some missing. The D gene and trimming were derived from the DNA, and the V and J assignments and clone size from that table. The sample lists about 70,000 clones; around 87% were seen once. Germline CDR1 reads SNHLY; CDR2 reads FYNNEI. With V trimmed by 6 bases and J by 6 bases, 3 bases remained unmatched. The CDR3 has 14 residues. The specimen was peripheral blood. The chain carries TRBV2 and TRBJ1-6; TRBD1 agrees at 9 bases. The TCR comes from a human donor in a cohort sampled during active COVID-19. CDR3 bases: TGTGCCAGCAGGGGGACAGGGTTTAATTCACCCCTCCACTTT. Amino acids: CASRGTGFNSPLHF.